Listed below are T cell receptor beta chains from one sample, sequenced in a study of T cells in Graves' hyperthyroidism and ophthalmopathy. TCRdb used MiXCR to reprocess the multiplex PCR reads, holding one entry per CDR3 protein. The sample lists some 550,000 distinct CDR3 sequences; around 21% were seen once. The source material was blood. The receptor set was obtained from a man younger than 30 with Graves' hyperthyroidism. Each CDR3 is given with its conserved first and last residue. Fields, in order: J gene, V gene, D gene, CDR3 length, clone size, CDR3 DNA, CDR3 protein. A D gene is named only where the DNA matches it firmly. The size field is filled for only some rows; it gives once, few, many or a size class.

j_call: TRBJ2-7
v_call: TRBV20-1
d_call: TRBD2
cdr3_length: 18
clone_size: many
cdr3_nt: TGCAGTGCTAGTAATTCGGCTAGCGGGGGGACAAGCTCCTACGAGCAGTACTTC
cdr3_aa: CSASNSASGGTSSYEQYF

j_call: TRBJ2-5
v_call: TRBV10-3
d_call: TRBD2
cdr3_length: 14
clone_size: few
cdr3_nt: TGTGCCATCGGAGGACTAGCGGGAGTGGAGACCCAGTACTTC
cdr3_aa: CAIGGLAGVETQYF

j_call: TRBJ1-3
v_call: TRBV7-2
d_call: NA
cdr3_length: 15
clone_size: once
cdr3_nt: TGTGCCAGCAGCTCGCTCCACAGGGCTGGAAACACCATATATTTT
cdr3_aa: CASSSLHRAGNTIYF

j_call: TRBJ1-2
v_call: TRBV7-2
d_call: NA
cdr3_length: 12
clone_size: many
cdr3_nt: TGTGCCAGCAGCTCTTTCATGTATGGCTACACCTTC
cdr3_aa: CASSSFMYGYTF

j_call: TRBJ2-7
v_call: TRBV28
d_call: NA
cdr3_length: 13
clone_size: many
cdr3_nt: TGTGCCAGCACCGAGACGGAGACCTACGAGCAGTACTTC
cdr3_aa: CASTETETYEQYF

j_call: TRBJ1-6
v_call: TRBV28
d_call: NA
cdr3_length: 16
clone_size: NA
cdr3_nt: TGTGCCAGCAGTCTTGTAGCATTCTCGAGCAATTCACCCCTCCACTTT
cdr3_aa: CASSLVAFSSNSPLHF

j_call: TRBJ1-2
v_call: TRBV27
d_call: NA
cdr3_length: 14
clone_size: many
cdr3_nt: TGTGCCAGCAGACCCTCTTACGCAAACTATGGCTACACCTTC
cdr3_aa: CASRPSYANYGYTF

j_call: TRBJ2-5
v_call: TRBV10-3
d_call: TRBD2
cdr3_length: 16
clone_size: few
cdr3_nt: TGTGCCTCCTCAGACTCCCGGCGGGGGGGCCGAGAGACCCAGTACTTC
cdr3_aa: CASSDSRRGGRETQYF

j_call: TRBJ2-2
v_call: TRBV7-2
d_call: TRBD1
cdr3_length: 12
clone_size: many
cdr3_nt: TGTGCCAGCAGCCCAGACAGGGTAGCGCTGTTTTTT
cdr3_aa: CASSPDRVALFF

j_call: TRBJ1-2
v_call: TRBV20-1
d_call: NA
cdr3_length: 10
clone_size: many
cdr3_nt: TGCAGTGCTATCCTCGATGGCTACACCTTC
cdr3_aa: CSAILDGYTF

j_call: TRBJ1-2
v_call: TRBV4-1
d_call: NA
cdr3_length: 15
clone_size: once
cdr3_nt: TGCGCCAGCAGCCAAGTAACAGCAGCTAACTATGGCTACACCTTC
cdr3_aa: CASSQVTAANYGYTF

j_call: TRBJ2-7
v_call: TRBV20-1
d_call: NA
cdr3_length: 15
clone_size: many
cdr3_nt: TGCAGTGCGACCGGGACCGCCGAGGGGACCTACGAGCAGTACTTC
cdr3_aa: CSATGTAEGTYEQYF

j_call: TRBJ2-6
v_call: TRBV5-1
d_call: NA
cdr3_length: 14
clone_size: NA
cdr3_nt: TGCGCCAGCAGCTTGTGGGCTGGGGCCAACGTCCTGACTTTC
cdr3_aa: CASSLWAGANVLTF

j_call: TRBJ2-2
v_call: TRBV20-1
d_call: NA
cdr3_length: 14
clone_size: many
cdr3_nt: TGCAGTGCCTCACCTAGGACGAACACCGGGGAGCTGTTTTTT
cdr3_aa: CSASPRTNTGELFF

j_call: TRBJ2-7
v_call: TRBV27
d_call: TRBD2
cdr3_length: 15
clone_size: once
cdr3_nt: TGTGCCAGCAGTTTAGCAGCGGGAGGTTTCTACGAGCAGGACTTC
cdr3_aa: CASSLAAGGFYEQDF

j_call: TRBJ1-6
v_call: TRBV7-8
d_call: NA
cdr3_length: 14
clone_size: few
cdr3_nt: TGTGCCAGCAGCTCGGGACATTCTAATTCACCCCTCCACTTT
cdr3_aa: CASSSGHSNSPLHF

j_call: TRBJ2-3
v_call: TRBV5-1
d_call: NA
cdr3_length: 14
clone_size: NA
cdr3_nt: TGCGCCAGCAGCTACAGCCCCAGCACAGATACGCAGTATTTT
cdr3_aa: CASSYSPSTDTQYF

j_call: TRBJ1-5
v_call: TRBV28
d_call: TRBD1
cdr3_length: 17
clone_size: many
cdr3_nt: TGTGCCAGCAGTTTATGGGCCGGACAGGGGGGAGGTCAGCCCCAGCATTTT
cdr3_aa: CASSLWAGQGGGQPQHF

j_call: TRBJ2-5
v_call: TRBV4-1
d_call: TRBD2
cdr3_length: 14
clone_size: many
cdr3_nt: TGCGCCAGCAGCCAACTACTAGCGGTTGAGACCCAGTACTTC
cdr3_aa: CASSQLLAVETQYF

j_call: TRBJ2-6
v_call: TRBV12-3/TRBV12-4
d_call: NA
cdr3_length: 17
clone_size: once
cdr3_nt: TGTGCCAGCAGATCCGGATATTCCTTTTCTGGGGCCAACGTCCTGACTTTC
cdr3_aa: CASRSGYSFSGANVLTF

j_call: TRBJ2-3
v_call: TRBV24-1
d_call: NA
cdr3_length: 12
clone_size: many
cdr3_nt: TGTGCCACCCGGGGGAACGTGGATACGCAGTATTTT
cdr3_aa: CATRGNVDTQYF

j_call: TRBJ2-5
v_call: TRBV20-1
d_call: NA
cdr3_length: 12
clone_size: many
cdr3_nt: TGCAGTGCTAGGACCCTTGGGGAGACCCAGTACTTC
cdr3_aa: CSARTLGETQYF

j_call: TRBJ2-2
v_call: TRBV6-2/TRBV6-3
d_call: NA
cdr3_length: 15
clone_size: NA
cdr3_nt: TGTGCCAGCACCTTTAGCGGAGCGAACACCGGGGAGCTGTTTTTT
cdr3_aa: CASTFSGANTGELFF

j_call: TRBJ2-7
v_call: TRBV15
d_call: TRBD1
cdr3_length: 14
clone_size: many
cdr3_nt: TGTGCCACCAGCATGGGACAGGGGTCCTACGAGCAGTACTTC
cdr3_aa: CATSMGQGSYEQYF

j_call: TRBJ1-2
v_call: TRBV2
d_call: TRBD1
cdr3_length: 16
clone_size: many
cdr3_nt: TGTGCCAGCAGTGAAGACGGGCCTACAGGGGACTATGGCTACACCTTC
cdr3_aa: CASSEDGPTGDYGYTF

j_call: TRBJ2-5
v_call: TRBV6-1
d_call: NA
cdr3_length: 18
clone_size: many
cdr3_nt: TGTGCCAGCAGTGAAGCGCGGGGAAGCGACTCCGTGGGAGAGACCCAGTACTTC
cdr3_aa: CASSEARGSDSVGETQYF

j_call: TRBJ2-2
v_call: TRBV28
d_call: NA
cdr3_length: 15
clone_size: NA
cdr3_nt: TGTGCCAGCAGTTTAACGGGGATTCACACCGGGGAGCTGTTTTTT
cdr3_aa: CASSLTGIHTGELFF

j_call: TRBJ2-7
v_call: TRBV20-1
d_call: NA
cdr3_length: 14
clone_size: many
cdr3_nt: TGCAGTGCTTCCTACCTCGGGGATACGTGGGAGCAGTACTTC
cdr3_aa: CSASYLGDTWEQYF